These 4 T cell receptor beta chains were all obtained from the same sample, sequenced in a study of CD8 T cell repertoires and HIV-1 epitope variants. Libraries were prepared by immunoSEQ multiplex PCR; TCRdb keeps only in-frame clonotypes and omits some of them. The sample lists 80,000 to 95,000 clones; roughly 81% were seen once. Specimen: uncultured baseline CD8+ T cells from peripheral blood mononuclear cells (PBMCs). These receptors came from a male donor with HIV.

The chain uses TRBV29-1 and TRBJ2-1; D uncertain. This CDR3 has 15 residues. CDR1 is SQVTM and CDR2 is ANQGSEA in the germline V gene. V was clipped by 0 bases and J by 0 bases, with 9 bases between them. The CDR3 spells CSVEDRGTSYNEQFF. The DNA for the CDR3 is TGCAGCGTTGAAGATCGCGGTACCTCCTACAATGAGCAGTTCTTC.

This chain joins TRBV28 and TRBJ2-7; 8 positions agree with TRBD2. Germline CDR1 and CDR2: MDHEN and SYDVKM. CDR3 length: 14 residues. Unmatched junction bases numbered 6, after V lost 3 bases and J lost 5 bases. The CDR3 DNA sequence: TGTGCCAGCAGTTTCCGACTAGCGTTGGACGAGCAGTACTTC. Protein product: CASSFRLALDEQYF.

The rearrangement links TRBV28 to TRBJ1-2, with TRBD1 identical over 7 bases. This CDR3 region has 15 residues. V was clipped by 10 bases and J by 2 bases; unmatched bases: 13. Germline V gene sequence: CDR1 MDHEN, CDR2 SYDVKM. The CDR3 loop is CAITAGQEGNYGYTF. CDR3 in DNA: TGTGCCATCACAGCAGGACAGGAAGGAAACTATGGCTACACCTTC.

This clone occurred many times. The chain links TRBV4-3 to TRBJ1-1; D unresolved. The germline V gene encodes CDR1 LGHNA and CDR2 YSLEER. This CDR3 is built from 15 residues. The germline V and J ends were trimmed by 1 base and 1 base, with 10 bases remaining between them. The CDR3 coding sequence is TGCGCCAGCAGCCAAGGGGTTATCTCGAACACTGAAGCTTTCTTT. Amino acid sequence: CASSQGVISNTEAFF.